Shown below are 22 T cell receptor beta chains from a single sample sequenced in a study of T cells expressing NK-cell markers. TCRdb reprocessed the 5' RACE reads, keeping one entry per CDR3 protein, no DNA. The repertoire table contains approximately 460,000 distinct CDR3 sequences. Sample: blood T cells: a sorted CD56 or NKG2C T cell subset, CD4+ or CD8+ T cells, or bulk PBMC T cells (not recorded which). These receptors all stem from a woman aged 18 to 75 in good health.

The chain links TRBV5-1 to TRBJ2-5; TCRdb proposes TRBD1, but this gene call is untestable without DNA. CDR1 is SGHRS and CDR2 is YFSETQ in the germline V gene. CDR3 length: 14 amino acids. The CDR3 sequence: CASDFGQGGETQYF.

This rearrangement joins TRBV27 to TRBJ2-3; TCRdb lists TRBD1, though no DNA is available to test this call. Germline V gene sequence: CDR1 MNHEY, CDR2 SMNVEV (reference sequence). The CDR3 runs 17 residues. The CDR3 region is CASSPPTGGVGTDTQYF.

V and J are TRBV12-3 or TRBV12-4 and TRBJ2-1; as DNA is missing, the TRBD1 call by TCRdb cannot be tested. The CDR3 sequence is 17 residues long. This CDR3 reads CASSLLEGGRLYNEQFF.

This chain links TRBV12-3 or TRBV12-4 with TRBJ2-1; TCRdb lists TRBD2, though no DNA is available to test this call. The CDR3 is 16 residues long. CDR3 residues: CASRGGTSLMYNEQFF.

This chain joins TRBV4-1 and TRBJ2-1; as DNA is missing, the TRBD1 call by TCRdb cannot be tested. The CDR3 has 16 residues. Germline loops: CDR1 MGHRA, CDR2 YSYEKL. CDR3 loop: CASSPWDGSSYNEQFF.

CDR3 loop: CASTLATSGPINEQFF. The rearrangement links TRBV6-2 or TRBV6-3 to TRBJ2-1; TCRdb's D gene call, TRBD2, goes unchecked for lack of DNA. The CDR3 covers 16 residues. Looked up from germline, CDR1 is MNHEY and CDR2 is SVGEGT.

The chain links TRBV7-9 to TRBJ2-1; TCRdb picks TRBD1, but there is no DNA to check that call. CDR3 length equals 16 residues. From germline, CDR1 is SEHNR and CDR2 FQNEAQ (reference sequence). The CDR3 is CASSLFADRAYNEQFF.

This sequence joins TRBV6-1 and TRBJ2-7; TCRdb gives TRBD2 as the D gene, but with no DNA this cannot be confirmed. The CDR3 length is 15 residues. CDR1 MNHNS and CDR2 SASEGT come from the germline V gene. The CDR3 sequence: CASSEAHAGGYEQYF.

This chain joins TRBV7-6 and TRBJ2-7; checking the TCRdb D call of TRBD2 is not possible without DNA. The CDR3 extends over 15 amino acids. CDR1 is SGHVS, CDR2 FNYEAQ, per germline. This CDR3 is CASSLGPSGSGEQYF.

The chain links TRBV12-3 or TRBV12-4 to TRBJ2-1; TCRdb picks TRBD1, but there is no DNA to check that call. The CDR3 runs to 16 residues. This CDR3 reads CASSAASGGVDNEQFF.

The rearrangement joins TRBV5-6 to TRBJ1-5; the TCRdb D gene call, TRBD1, has no DNA to confirm it. Germline values: CDR1 SGHDT, CDR2 YYEEEE. The CDR3 has 16 residues. The CDR3 here is CASSLFSGGAVQPQHF.

V and J are TRBV12-3 or TRBV12-4 and TRBJ1-6; TCRdb gives TRBD1 as the D gene, but with no DNA this cannot be confirmed. The CDR3 has 14 amino acids. CDR3 sequence: CASRPDRANSPLHF.

The V and J genes are TRBV6-2 or TRBV6-3 and TRBJ1-5. The CDR3 is 15 amino acids. The germline gives CDR1 MNHEY, CDR2 SVGEGT. The CDR3 region is CASSYPDGVGQPQHF.

CDR3 sequence reads: CASTRTGEPMRAFF. The V call is TRBV12-3 or TRBV12-4, the J call TRBJ1-1; the TCRdb D gene call, TRBD1, has no DNA to confirm it. The CDR3 consists of 14 residues.

V and J are TRBV7-2 and TRBJ2-7; TCRdb lists TRBD1, though no DNA is available to test this call. The CDR3 contains 14 residues. Germline V lookup: CDR1 SGHTA, CDR2 FQGNSA. CDR3 sequence: CASSRSGPSYEQYF.

V and J are TRBV12-3 or TRBV12-4 and TRBJ2-1; absent DNA, TCRdb's TRBD2 call cannot be checked. The CDR3 has 18 residues. This CDR3 reads CASSLARSGHLSYNEQFF.

This rearrangement joins TRBV29-1 to TRBJ2-3; the TCRdb call, TRBD1, lacks DNA for checking. CDR3 length equals 16 residues. Germline CDR1 and CDR2: SQVTM and ANQGSEA. The CDR3 here is CSVSHVGGADTDTQYF.

The chain combines TRBV6-2 or TRBV6-3 with TRBJ2-5. The CDR3 sequence is 12 residues long. Germline V gene lookup returns CDR1 MNHEY and CDR2 SVGEGT. Here the CDR3 reads CASSDRQETQYF.

The chain links TRBV7-2 to TRBJ2-2; the D gene TCRdb calls, TRBD1, cannot be checked with no DNA. CDR3 length equals 14 residues. The V gene's germline CDR1 is SGHTA and CDR2 FQGNSA. CDR3 loop: CPSSARQGTGELFF.

The chain recombines TRBV5-1 with TRBJ2-1. The length of the CDR3 is 14 residues. Germline loops: CDR1 SGHRS, CDR2 YFSETQ. The CDR3 loop reads CASSPEYFYNEQFF.

V usage is TRBV28 and J usage is TRBJ1-2. The CDR3 loop spans 13 amino acids. The germline gives CDR1 MDHEN, CDR2 SYDVKM. The CDR3 sequence is CASSFLRAEGYTF.

The V call is TRBV5-4, the J call TRBJ2-1; the D call from TCRdb, TRBD1, cannot be confirmed without DNA. The V gene's germline CDR1 is SGHNT and CDR2 YYREEE (reference sequence). The CDR3 sequence is 13 residues long. CDR3 residues: CASTTRQYNEQFF.